One T cell receptor (beta chain) is described in this entry. What it binds is unknown. This sample was included in a study of cytomegalovirus exposure and HLA in healthy donors. Study-level findings and limits: For most TCR sequences rarity was the rule, although some public TCRs occurred in many donors. The study designated fewer than 200 TCR beta chains cytomegalovirus-associated.

Assay used: immunoSEQ multiplex PCR; TCRdb lists only in-frame clones, some missing. The data contain some 120,000 clones, 85% to 95% of them singletons. The CDR3 sequence is 14 residues long. In germline, CDR1 is SEHNR, CDR2 FQNEAQ (reference sequence). Deletions cut 5 bases from V and 5 bases from J, with 15 bases between. The clonotype was recovered from a woman between 18 and 29 years old in good health and CMV-seronegative. The J gene is TRBJ1-2, the V gene TRBV7-9; tentatively, D is TRBD1 (5 bases). The sequenced sample was PBMCs. The CDR3 sequence is CASSPPDKVYGYTF. DNA of the CDR3: TGTGCCAGCAGCCCACCGGACAAGGTTTATGGCTACACCTTC.